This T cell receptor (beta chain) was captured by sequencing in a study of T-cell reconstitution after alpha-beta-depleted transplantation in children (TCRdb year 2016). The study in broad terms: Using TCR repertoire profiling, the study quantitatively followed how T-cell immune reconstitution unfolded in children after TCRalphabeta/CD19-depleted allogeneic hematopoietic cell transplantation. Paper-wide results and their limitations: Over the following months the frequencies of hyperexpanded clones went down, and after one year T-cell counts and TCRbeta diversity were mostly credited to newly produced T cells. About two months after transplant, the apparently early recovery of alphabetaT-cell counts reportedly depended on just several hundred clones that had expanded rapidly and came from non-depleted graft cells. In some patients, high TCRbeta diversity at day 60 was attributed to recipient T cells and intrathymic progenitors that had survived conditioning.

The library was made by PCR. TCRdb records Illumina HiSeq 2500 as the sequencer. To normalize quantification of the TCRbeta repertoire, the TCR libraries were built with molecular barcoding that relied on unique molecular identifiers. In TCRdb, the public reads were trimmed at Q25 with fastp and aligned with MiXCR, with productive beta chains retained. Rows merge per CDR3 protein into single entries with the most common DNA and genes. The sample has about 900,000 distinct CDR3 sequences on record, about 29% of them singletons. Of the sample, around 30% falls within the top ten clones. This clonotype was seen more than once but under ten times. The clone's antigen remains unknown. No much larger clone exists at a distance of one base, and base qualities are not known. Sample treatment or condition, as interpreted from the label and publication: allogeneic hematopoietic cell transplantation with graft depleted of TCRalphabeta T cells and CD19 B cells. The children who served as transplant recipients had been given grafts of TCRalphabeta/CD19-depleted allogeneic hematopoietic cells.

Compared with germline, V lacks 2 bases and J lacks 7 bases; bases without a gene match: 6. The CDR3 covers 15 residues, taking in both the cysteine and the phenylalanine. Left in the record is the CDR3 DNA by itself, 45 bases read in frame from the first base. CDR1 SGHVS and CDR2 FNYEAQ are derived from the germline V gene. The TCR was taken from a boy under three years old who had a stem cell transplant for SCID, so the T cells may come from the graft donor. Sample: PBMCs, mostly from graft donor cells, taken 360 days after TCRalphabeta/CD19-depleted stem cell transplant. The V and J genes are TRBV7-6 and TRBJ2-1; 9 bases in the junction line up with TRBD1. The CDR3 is CASSLLQGARNEQFF. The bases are TGTGCCAGCAGCTTACTACAGGGGGCTAGGAATGAGCAGTTCTTC.